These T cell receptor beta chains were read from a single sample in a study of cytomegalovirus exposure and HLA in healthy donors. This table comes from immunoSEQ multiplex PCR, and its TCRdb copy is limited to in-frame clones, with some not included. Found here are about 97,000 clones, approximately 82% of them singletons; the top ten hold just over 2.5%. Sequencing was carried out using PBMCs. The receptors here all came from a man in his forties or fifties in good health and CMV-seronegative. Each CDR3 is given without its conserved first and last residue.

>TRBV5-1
ASSPQASNTGELF
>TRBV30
AWETGTNQPQH
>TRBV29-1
STTGSSYEQY
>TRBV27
ASRAPYTEAF
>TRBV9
ASSVAEGADQYSNQPQH
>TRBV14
ASSQREEKLF
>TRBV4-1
ASSPPQTNNNEQF
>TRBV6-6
ASTYTGELF
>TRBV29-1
SVEKRGGLETQY
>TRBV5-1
ASSLGSLGSTDTQY
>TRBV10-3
AISESGLAGYTDTQY
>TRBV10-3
AISDTSGASYNEQF
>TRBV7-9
ASSQMNTEAF
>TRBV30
AWRLAGGRTDTQY
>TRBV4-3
ASSQEQDQETQY
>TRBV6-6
ASSYDRTGSYEQY
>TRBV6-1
ASSDLQGRGTDTQY
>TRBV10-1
ASSESPTAADTQY
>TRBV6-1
ASSEALGPGANVLT
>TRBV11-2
ASSLPGKNYGYT
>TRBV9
ASKGRTGTGHDGYT
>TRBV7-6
ASSLATSGLRETQY
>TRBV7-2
ASSITGGGNEQF
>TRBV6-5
ASSSQGTGNTEAF
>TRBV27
ASSLAGGSIYEQY
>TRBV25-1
ASSDPATYEQY
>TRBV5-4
ASSLGTGGLEEQY
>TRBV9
ASSVSVDTFADTQY
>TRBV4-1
ASSQGVGDVNSPLH
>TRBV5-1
ASSLRDRDNEQY
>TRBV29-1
SVVGTGLEAF
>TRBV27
ASSFGVWGTGGSEQF
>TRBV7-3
ASSLTPQGLGDTQY
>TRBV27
ASALTHSTNTNEKLF
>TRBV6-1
ASSEAGDGYT
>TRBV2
ASSETGGADGYT
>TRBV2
ASSEGGQGTYEQY
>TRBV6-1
ASSDFDQGFTSNQPQH
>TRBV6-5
ASSRGGASSYEQY
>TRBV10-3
AVSGGVRSQPQH
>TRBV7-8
ASSYTLMTYTQY
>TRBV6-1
ATGWAGTDTQY